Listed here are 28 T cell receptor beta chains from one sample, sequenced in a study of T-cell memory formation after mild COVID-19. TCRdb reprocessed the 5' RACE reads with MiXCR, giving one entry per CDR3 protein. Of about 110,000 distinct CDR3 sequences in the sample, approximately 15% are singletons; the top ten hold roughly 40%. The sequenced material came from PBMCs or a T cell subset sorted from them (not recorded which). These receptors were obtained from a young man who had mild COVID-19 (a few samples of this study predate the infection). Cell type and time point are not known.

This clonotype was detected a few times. This chain's CDR3 is CASNRLPGQRNTGELFF. The CDR3 coding sequence is TGTGCCAGCAACCGCCTACCCGGACAGAGGAACACCGGGGAGCTGTTTTTT. The chain joins TRBV28 to TRBJ2-2; tentative D call: TRBD1 (6 bases). V lost 7 bases to trimming and J lost 1 base, with 19 bases between them. Per the germline V gene, CDR1 is MDHEN and CDR2 is SYDVKM. This CDR3 is 17 amino acids long.

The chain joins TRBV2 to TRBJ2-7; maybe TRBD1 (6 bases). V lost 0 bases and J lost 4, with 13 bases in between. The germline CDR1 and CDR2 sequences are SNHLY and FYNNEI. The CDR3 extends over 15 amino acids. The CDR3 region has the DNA TGTGCCAGCAGTGAAGCGCCAGTCAGGGGATACGAGCAGTACGTC. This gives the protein CASSEAPVRGYEQYV.

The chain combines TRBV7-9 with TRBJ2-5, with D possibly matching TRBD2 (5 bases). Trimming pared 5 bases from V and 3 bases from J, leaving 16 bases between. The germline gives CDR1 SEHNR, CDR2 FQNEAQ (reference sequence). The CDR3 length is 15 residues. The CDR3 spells CASSPPRGIKETQYF. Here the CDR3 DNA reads TGTGCCAGCAGCCCCCCCCGGGGAATTAAAGAGACCCAGTACTTC.

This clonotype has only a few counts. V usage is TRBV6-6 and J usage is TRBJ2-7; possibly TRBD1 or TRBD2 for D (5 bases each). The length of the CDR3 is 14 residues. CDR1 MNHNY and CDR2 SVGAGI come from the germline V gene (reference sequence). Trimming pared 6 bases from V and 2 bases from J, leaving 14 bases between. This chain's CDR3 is CASRYRGSAYEQYV. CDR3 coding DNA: TGTGCCAGCAGGTACCGGGGCAGTGCCTACGAGCAGTACGTC.

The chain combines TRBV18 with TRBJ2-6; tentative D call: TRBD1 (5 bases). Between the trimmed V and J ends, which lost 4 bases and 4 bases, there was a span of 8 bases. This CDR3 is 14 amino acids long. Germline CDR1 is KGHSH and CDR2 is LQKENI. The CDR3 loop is CASSQGFGANVLTF. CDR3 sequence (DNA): TGTGCCAGCTCACAGGGGTTCGGGGCCAACGTCCTGACTTTC.

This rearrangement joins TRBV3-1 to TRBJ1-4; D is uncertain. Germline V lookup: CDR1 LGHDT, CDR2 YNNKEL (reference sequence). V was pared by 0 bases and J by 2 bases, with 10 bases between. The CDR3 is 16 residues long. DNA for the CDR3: TGTGCCAGCAGCCAAGAAGCTACACGGACTAATGAAAAACTGTTTTTT. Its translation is CASSQEATRTNEKLFF.

Here the CDR3 reads CASRDQGGNYEQYF. The DNA of the CDR3 is TGCGCCAGCAGAGATCAAGGGGGGAATTACGAGCAGTACTTC. The chain combines TRBV5-1 with TRBJ2-7; TRBD1 or TRBD2 may be the D gene (6 bases each). The CDR3 contains 14 residues. The germline V and J ends were trimmed by 5 bases and 4 bases, with 16 bases remaining between them. CDR1 and CDR2 (germline): SGHRS, YFSETQ. Combining the CDR3 with reference TRBV5-1 and TRBJ2-7 gives the whole variable domain KAGVTQTPRYLIKTRGQQVTLSCSPISGHRSVSWYQQTPGQGLQFLFEYFSETQRNKGNFPGRFSGRQFSNSRSEMNVSTLELGDSALYLCASRDQGGNYEQYFGPGTRLTVT.

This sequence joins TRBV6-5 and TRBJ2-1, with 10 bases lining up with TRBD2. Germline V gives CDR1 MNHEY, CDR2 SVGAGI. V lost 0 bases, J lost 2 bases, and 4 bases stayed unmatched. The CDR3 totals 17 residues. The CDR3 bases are TGTGCCAGCAGTTACTCTAGCGGGGGGCGAGCCTACAATGAGCAGTTCTTC. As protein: CASSYSSGGRAYNEQFF.

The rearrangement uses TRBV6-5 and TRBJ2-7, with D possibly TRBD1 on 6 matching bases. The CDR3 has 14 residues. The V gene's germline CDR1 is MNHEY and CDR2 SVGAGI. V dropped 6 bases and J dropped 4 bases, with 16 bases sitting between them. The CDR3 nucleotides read TGTGCCAGCAGGCTGACAGGAGGTAGTTACGAGCAGTACGTC. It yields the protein CASRLTGGSYEQYV.

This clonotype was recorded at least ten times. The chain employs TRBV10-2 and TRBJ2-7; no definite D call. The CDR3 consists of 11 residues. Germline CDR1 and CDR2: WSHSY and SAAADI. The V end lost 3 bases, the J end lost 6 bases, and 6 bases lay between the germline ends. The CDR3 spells CASSEGSEQYV. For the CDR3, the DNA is TGCGCCAGCAGTGAAGGTAGCGAGCAGTACGTC.

The CDR3 here is CASEPGGLTDTQYF. CDR3 DNA: TGTGCCAGCGAGCCGGGGGGCCTCACAGATACGCAGTATTTT. The V gene is TRBV7-2, the J gene TRBJ2-3; a weak D match, TRBD2 (7 bases). The CDR3 totals 14 residues. From germline, CDR1 is SGHTA and CDR2 FQGNSA. V was trimmed by 8 bases and J by 2 bases, leaving 14 bases between them.

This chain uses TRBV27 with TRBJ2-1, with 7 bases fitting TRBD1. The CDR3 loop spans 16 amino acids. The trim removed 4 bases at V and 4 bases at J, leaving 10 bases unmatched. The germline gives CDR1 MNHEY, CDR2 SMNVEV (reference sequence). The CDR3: CASSSSTGEVYNEQFF. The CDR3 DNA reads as TGTGCCAGCAGTTCGTCTACAGGGGAAGTATACAATGAGCAGTTCTTC.

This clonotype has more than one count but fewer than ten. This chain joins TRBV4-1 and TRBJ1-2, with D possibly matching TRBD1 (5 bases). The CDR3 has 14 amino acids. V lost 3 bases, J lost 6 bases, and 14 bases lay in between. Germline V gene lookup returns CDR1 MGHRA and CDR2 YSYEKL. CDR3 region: CASSHGRDLDGYTF. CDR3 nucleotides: TGCGCCAGCAGCCATGGTCGGGACTTGGATGGCTACACCTTC.

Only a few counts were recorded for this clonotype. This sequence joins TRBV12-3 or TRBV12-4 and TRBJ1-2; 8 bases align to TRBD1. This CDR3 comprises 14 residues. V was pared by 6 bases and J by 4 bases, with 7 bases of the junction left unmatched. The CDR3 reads CASRKDRGGYGYTF. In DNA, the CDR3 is TGTGCCAGCAGAAAAGACAGGGGAGGCTATGGCTACACCTTC.

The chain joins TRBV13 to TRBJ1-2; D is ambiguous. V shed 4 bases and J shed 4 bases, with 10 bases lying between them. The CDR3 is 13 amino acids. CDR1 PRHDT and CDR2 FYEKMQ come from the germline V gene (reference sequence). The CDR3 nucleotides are TGTGCCAGCAGCTCGAGGACCTCCTATGGCTACACCTTC. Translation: CASSSRTSYGYTF.

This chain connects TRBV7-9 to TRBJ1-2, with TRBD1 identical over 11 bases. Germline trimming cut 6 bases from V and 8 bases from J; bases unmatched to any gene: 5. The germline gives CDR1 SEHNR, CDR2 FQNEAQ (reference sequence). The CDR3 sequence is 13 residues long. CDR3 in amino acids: CASRYGTGGGYTF. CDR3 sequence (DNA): TGTGCCAGCAGATACGGGACAGGGGGAGGCTACACCTTC.

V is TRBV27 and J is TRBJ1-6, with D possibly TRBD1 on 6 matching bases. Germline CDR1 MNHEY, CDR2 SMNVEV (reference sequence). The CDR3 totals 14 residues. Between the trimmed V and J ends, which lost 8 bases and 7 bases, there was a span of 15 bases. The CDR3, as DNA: TGTGCCAGCGGCCACGCGGGGGCGAATTCACCCCTCCACTTT. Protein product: CASGHAGANSPLHF.

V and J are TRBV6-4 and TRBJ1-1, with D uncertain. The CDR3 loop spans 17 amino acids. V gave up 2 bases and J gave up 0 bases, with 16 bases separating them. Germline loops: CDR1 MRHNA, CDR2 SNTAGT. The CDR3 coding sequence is TGTGCCAGCAGTGACGAGTGGTCCAGGACCATGAACACTGAAGCTTTCTTT. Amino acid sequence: CASSDEWSRTMNTEAFF.

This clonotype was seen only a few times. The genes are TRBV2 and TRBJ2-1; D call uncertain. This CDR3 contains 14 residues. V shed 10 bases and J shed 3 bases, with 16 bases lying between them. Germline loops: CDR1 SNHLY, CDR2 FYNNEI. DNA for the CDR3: TGTGCCACCGCCCAGAGATTTGACTACAATGAGCAGTTCTTC. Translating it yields CATAQRFDYNEQFF.

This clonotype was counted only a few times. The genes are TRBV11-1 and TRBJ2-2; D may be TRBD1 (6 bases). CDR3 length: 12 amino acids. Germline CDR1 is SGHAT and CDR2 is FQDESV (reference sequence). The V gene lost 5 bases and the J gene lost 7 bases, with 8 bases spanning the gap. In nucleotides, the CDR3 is TGTGCCAGCAGCGACAGGAGCGGGGAGCTGTTTTTT. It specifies CASSDRSGELFF.

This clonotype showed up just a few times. CDR3 residues: CASSPGELYNEQFF. CDR3 nucleotides: TGTGCCAGCAGCCCAGGGGAACTTTACAATGAGCAGTTCTTC. The V gene is TRBV7-6, the J gene TRBJ2-1, with a weak D call TRBD1 (6 bases). The CDR3 sequence is 14 residues long. Trimming pared 5 bases from V and 4 bases from J, leaving 12 bases between. The germline V gene encodes CDR1 SGHVS and CDR2 FNYEAQ.

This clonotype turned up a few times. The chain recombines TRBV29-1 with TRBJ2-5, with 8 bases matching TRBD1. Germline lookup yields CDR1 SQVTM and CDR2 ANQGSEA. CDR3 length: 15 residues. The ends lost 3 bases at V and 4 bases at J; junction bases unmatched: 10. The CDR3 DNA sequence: TGCAGCGTTGAGGCGCTGAGGACAGGGAGAGAGACCCAGTACTTC. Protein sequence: CSVEALRTGRETQYF.

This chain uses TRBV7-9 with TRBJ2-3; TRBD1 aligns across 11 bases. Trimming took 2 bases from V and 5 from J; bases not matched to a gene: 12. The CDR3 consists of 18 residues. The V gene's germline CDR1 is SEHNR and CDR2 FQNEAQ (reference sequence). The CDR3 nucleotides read TGTGCCAGCAGCTTACAAATTGGGACAGGGGGAGATGGAGATACGCAGTATTTT. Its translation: CASSLQIGTGGDGDTQYF.

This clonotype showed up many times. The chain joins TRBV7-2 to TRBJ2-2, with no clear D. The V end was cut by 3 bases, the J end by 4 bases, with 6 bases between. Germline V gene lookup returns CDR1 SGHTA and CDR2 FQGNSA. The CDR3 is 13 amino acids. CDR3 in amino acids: CASSFPITGELFF. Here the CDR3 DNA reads TGTGCCAGCAGCTTCCCGATCACCGGGGAGCTGTTTTTT.

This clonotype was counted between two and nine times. CDR3 sequence reads: CASSLAPRTEAFF. In DNA, the CDR3 is TGTGCCAGCAGCTTGGCCCCCCGGACTGAAGCTTTCTTT. The rearrangement links TRBV7-9 to TRBJ1-1, with unresolved D. V was trimmed by 3 bases and J by 5 bases, leaving 10 bases between them. Germline V gene data show CDR1 as SEHNR and CDR2 as FQNEAQ (reference sequence). The CDR3 covers 13 residues.

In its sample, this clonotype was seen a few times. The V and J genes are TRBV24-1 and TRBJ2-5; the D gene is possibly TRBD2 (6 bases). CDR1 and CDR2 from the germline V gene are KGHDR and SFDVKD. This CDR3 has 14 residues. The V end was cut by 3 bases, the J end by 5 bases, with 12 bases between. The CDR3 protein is CATSDEAGWETQYF. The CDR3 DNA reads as TGTGCCACCAGTGATGAAGCGGGTTGGGAGACCCAGTACTTC.

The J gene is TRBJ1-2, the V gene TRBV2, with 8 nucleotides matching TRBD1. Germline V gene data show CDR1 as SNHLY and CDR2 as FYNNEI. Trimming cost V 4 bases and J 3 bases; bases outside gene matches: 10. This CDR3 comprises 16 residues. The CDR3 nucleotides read TGTGCCAGCAGTGTCTCGGTCGGGACAGGTTACTATGGCTACACCTTC. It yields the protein CASSVSVGTGYYGYTF.

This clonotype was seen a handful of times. This CDR3 reads CSVERISGGADTQYF. The CDR3 DNA reads as TGCAGCGTTGAAAGAATAAGCGGGGGGGCAGATACGCAGTATTTT. This sequence joins TRBV29-1 and TRBJ2-3; 10 nucleotides align to TRBD2. Germline V CDR1 and CDR2: SQVTM, ANQGSEA. The CDR3 covers 15 residues. V shed 2 bases and J 4 bases; nucleotides not matched to a gene: 6.